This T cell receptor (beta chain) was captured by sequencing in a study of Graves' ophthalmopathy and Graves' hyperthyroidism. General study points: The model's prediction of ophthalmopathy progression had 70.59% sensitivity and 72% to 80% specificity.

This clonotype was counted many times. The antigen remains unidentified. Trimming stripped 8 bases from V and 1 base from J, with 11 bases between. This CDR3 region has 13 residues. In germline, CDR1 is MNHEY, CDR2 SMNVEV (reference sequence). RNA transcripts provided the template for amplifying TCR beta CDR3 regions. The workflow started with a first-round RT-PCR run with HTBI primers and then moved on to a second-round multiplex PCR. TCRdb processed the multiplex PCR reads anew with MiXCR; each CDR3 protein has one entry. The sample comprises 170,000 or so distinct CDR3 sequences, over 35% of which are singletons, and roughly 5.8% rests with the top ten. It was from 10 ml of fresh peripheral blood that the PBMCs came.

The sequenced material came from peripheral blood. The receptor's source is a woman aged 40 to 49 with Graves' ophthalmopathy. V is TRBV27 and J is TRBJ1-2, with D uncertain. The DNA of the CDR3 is TGTGCCAGCGGTAGGGAGAGTAACTATGGCTACACCTTC. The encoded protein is CASGRESNYGYTF.